This paragraph covers one TCR beta chain sequence. This clonotype has ten or more counts. Its target antigen remains unknown. The record has no base qualities; no much larger clone is one base away. According to the study, the label for this sample's time point signals: newly diagnosed GD, antithyroid drugs for less than 3 months. RNA was extracted from PBMCs in TRIzol for both TCR sequencing and RNA sequencing. The diagnosis of Graves' disease was made according to American Thyroid Association guidelines. Patients were recruited from an endocrinology department in Xi'an, China. Each patient gave 8.5 to 9.5 milliliters of peripheral blood, collected in an EDTA anticoagulant tube. Ficoll Paque Plus density gradient separation was used to isolate PBMCs, and no further T cell sorting was done. RNA quality was checked with an Agilent 2100 Bioanalyzer and agarose gel, and concentration with a NanoDrop 2000.

The sample originates from a study of regulatory T cells in long-lasting Graves disease (dated by TCRdb to 2020 to 2023). For the study in its entirety: Patients with newly diagnosed Graves' disease had been on antithyroid drugs for under 3 months. Peripheral blood TCR sequencing and RNA sequencing compared persistent Graves' disease patients with newly diagnosed Graves' disease patients. The study was conducted in China and was registered as a clinical trial. A total of around 33 samples were covered by TCR sequencing, comprising approximately 13 persistent and 20 or so newly diagnosed Graves' disease patients. Broader findings and caveats from the paper: Compared with newly diagnosed patients, persistent Graves' disease patients had lower TCR Shannon entropy and fewer highly expanded clones, which suggests clonal expansion. Persistent disease showed preferential use of TRBV28, TRBJ1-2 and TRBJ2-5, whereas newly diagnosed disease favored TRBV20-1 and TRBJ2-1. Sequencing and analysis were limited to the TCR beta chain. A larger number of public clonotypes was shared among persistent patients (about 2,700) than among newly diagnosed patients (roughly 970). As a limitation, the authors acknowledged that the small sample size may reduce accuracy. Peripheral blood alone was examined, since thyroid tissue, which constituted the primary lesion, could not be accessed.

V lost 6 bases and J lost 6 bases; the stretch between them is 9 bases long. The CDR3 contains 12 residues, cysteine and phenylalanine counted. Only the CDR3 portion is preserved as DNA: 36 bases, with reading frame beginning at the first base. Libraries were built with multiplex PCR. Sequencing relied on an Illumina HiSeq 4000. To build TCR beta libraries, CDR3 regions were amplified by Arm-PCR using iRepertoire HTBI primers. Before sequencing, the PCR products underwent gel purification. Processing in the source paper ran as follows. Across samples, 55 to 80 TRBV and roughly 15 TRBJ segments were identified and used for gene usage analysis of CDR3 amino acid clonotypes. COPE and FqMerger were used to merge the filtered high-quality paired reads into contigs. BLAST was used to align contigs to the IMGT TRBV, TRBD and TRBJ reference genes, and CDR3 was defined following IMGT. Any clonotype with a frequency above 0.1% was classified as a highly expanded clone. Shannon entropy was used to measure repertoire diversity, and the Gini coefficient was used to measure V-J evenness. A clonotype was considered public if more than one individual shared it. TCRdb applied fastp at Q25 and MiXCR to the public reads, then kept only in-frame beta chains. One record per CDR3 amino acid sequence lists the most common genes and DNA. The V and J calls follow TCRdb's processing rather than the paper's. This sample is represented by about 430,000 distinct CDR3 sequences; 15% of them were singletons. The ten largest clones represent 7.8% of the sample.

These sequences were also reported in another study, on T cells in Graves' hyperthyroidism and ophthalmopathy. From the second report: Stable Graves' hyperthyroidism was defined as no progression to ophthalmopathy during 18 months of follow-up. Hyperthyroidism patients were aged 18 to 65 years and newly diagnosed, with disease duration of less than 2 months. The study excluded patients with uncontrolled infections, other autoimmune diseases, pregnancy or lactation. Clinical symptoms, serum thyroxine and TRAb, thyroid ultrasound, and orbital computed tomography formed the basis for the diagnoses. A first-round RT-PCR of the TCR CDR3 used the HTBI primer set with the Qiagen OneStep RT-PCR kit. Most expanded thyroid clonotypes (frequency above 0.001) were also found in blood, which suggests that blood repertoires may mirror thyroid immune responses. In cross-validation, a model built on a 13 V-J signature told ophthalmopathy apart from stable hyperthyroidism with over 85% sensitivity and roughly 81% specificity, and in testing the same model reached 80%/75%. In validation, the model predicted progression to ophthalmopathy a median of about 6.5 months before onset, with about 70% sensitivity and just under 75% specificity. To identify distinguishing TCR V-J signatures, a discovery cohort of some 100 patients was used, comprising approximately 40 with Graves' ophthalmopathy and around 57 with stable Graves' hyperthyroidism. An independent validation cohort of around 19 hyperthyroidism patients and some 15 patients who later progressed to ophthalmopathy tested prospective prediction of ophthalmopathy. The approximately 98 discovery patients were randomly divided into training and test sets at a 7:3 ratio. In addition, the study compared T-cell repertoires in thyroid tissue and in blood from a handful of Graves' hyperthyroidism patients. After blood sampling, hyperthyroidism patients were treated with methimazole at a starting dose of 30 mg daily, and ophthalmopathy patients were treated with high-dose intravenous methylprednisolone. Libraries were constructed in a second round of multiplex PCR, after which size selection and purification were performed. Libraries were sequenced paired-end with 100 bp reads on an Illumina HiSeq2000. Raw data were processed with SOAPnuke, discarding reads with adapters, uncalled bases, mean Phred below 15, or no exact constant-primer or identifier match. COPE v1.2.5 was used to merge high-quality paired reads, and clonotypes were defined as unique nucleotide sequences. MiTCR v1.1 was used to align the clonotypes against IMGT TRBV, TRBD and TRBJ reference segments. The analysis was restricted to V-J combinations with a frequency above 0.0001, which together covered about 99% of the repertoires. A TCS score was defined as the ratio of F50 (clonal expansion) to E x V (chaos), with BLOSUM62-based TCRdist applied between CDR3 peptides within each V-J. Welch's t-statistics and random forest reduced fewer than 550 V-J features to 10 to 15, which were used in a naive Bayes classifier (R e1071). No statistical method was used to set the sample size in advance, and investigators knew the group allocation. According to the paper, TCR Vbeta CDR3 sequencing was carried out on over 130 peripheral blood samples, which came from approximately 43 ophthalmopathy, roughly 75 hyperthyroidism and roughly 17 progressor patients.

Recombination connected TRBV12-3 or TRBV12-4 to TRBJ2-1, with the D call perhaps TRBD1 or TRBD2, as 5 bases match in each case. Specimen: peripheral blood mononuclear cells (PBMCs), collected at new diagnosis, from a patient treated with antithyroid drugs. The sequence came from a woman in her thirties or forties with Graves disease. Donor details come from another sample of the same person, matched by shared clones. CDR3 region: CASSRDLNEQFF. At the DNA level, the sequence is TGTGCCAGCAGCCGGGACCTCAATGAGCAGTTCTTC.